These 12 T cell receptor beta chains came from one sample sequenced in a study of blood T cells in healthy people across ages. It was with a sample-barcoded 5' primer and a J-beta primer mix that a second PCR of about 6 to 11 cycles was run. TCRdb redid the calling of the 5' RACE reads with MiXCR, one entry per CDR3 protein. Among over 1,500,000 distinct CDR3 sequences, around 48% were seen once, and the ten largest hold about 2.1%. The specimen sequenced was blood. The receptor source for this set is a woman in her thirties or forties in good health.

The rearrangement joins TRBV6-5 to TRBJ2-5; a possible D gene is TRBD2 (5 bases). V lost 5 bases and J lost 4, with 17 bases in between. Germline V gene lookup returns CDR1 MNHEY and CDR2 SVGAGI. This CDR3 spans 15 amino acids. CDR3 loop: CASSSGERPGETQYF. The CDR3 bases are TGTGCCAGCAGTAGCGGAGAAAGACCGGGAGAGACCCAGTACTTC.

This sequence joins TRBV9 and TRBJ2-1; D tentatively fits TRBD1 or TRBD2 (7 bases each). Trimming removed 6 bases at V and 10 bases at J, with 17 bases between. The length of the CDR3 is 13 residues. Looked up from germline, CDR1 is SGDLS and CDR2 is YYNGEE. Here the CDR3 reads CASNAGGLSEQFF. DNA for the CDR3: TGTGCCAGCAACGCAGGGGGACTATCGGAGCAGTTCTTC.

The CDR3: CASRKGQGINSPLHF. CDR3 bases: TGTGCCAGCAGGAAGGGACAGGGGATTAATTCACCCCTCCACTTT. The rearrangement links TRBV12-3 or TRBV12-4 to TRBJ1-6; 10 bases line up with TRBD1. CDR3 length equals 15 residues. V lost 6 bases to trimming and J lost 6 bases; unmatched junction nucleotides: 5.

The chain combines TRBV4-1 with TRBJ2-7; D could derive from TRBD1 or TRBD2 (5 bases each). V was trimmed by 6 bases and J by 3 bases, leaving 18 bases between them. In germline, CDR1 is MGHRA, CDR2 YSYEKL. The CDR3 extends over 15 amino acids. The CDR3 region is CASSLTRDVYYEQYF. Here the CDR3 DNA reads TGCGCCAGCAGTCTGACTCGGGACGTATACTACGAGCAGTACTTC.

This chain's CDR3 is CASSYSIPQGPYYEQYF. The CDR3 DNA reads TGTGCCAGCAGTTACTCGATCCCGCAGGGGCCTTACTACGAGCAGTACTTC. The V call is TRBV6-5, the J call TRBJ2-5; D possibly corresponds to TRBD1 (6 bases). TRBJ2-7 explains the end of the DNA better; the J call may be wrong. The CDR3 runs to 17 residues. Germline lookup yields CDR1 MNHEY and CDR2 SVGAGI.

In its sample, this clonotype was seen once. J is TRBJ1-6 and V is TRBV7-9, with TRBD1 matching 8 bases. There are 15 residues in the CDR3. CDR1 and CDR2 (germline): SEHNR, FQNEAQ (reference sequence). Losses at the gene ends were 3 bases for V and 9 bases for J; bases not matched to a gene: 7. The CDR3, as DNA: TGTGCCAGCAGCTTTGGCAGGGGGCGCATTTCACCCCTCCACTTT. Amino acids: CASSFGRGRISPLHF.

V gene TRBV6-2 or TRBV6-3 combines with J gene TRBJ1-5, with 8 nucleotides matching TRBD1. Germline values: CDR1 MNHEY, CDR2 SVGEGT. This CDR3 is built from 16 residues. Trimming removed 8 bases from V and 6 bases from J; junction bases left unmatched: 15. CDR3 coding DNA: TGTGCCAGCCGCATGAGGACAAAGACAGGGGTTCAGCCCCAGCATTTT. This translates into CASRMRTKTGVQPQHF.

The chain couples TRBV5-1 to TRBJ2-2; 9 bases are a match to TRBD1. Unmatched junction bases numbered 4, after V lost 0 bases and J lost 4 bases. The germline V gene encodes CDR1 SGHRS and CDR2 YFSETQ. The CDR3 spans 16 residues. CDR3 sequence: CASSLDDRGGTGELFF. The DNA of the CDR3 is TGCGCCAGCAGCTTGGACGACAGGGGGGGCACCGGGGAGCTGTTTTTT.

This rearrangement joins TRBV20-1 to TRBJ1-5, with TRBD1 identical over 9 bases. The germline gives CDR1 DFQATT, CDR2 SNEGSKA (reference sequence). The CDR3 covers 18 residues. The V segment lost 5 bases and the J segment 4 bases; nucleotides outside the gene matches: 18. The CDR3 here is CSAPAGTGLSRGNQPQHF. The CDR3 region has the DNA TGCAGTGCTCCCGCCGGGACAGGGCTATCCCGTGGGAATCAGCCCCAGCATTTT.

The chain recombines TRBV12-5 with TRBJ2-5; no firm D call. The CDR3 is 17 amino acids. Trimming removed 3 bases from V and 5 bases from J, with 22 bases in between. Per the germline V gene, CDR1 is LGHNT and CDR2 is FRNRAP. CDR3 region: CASGFSIDHGLKETQYF. The DNA for the CDR3 is TGTGCTAGTGGTTTCTCGATCGACCACGGCCTCAAGGAGACCCAGTACTTC.

The V and J genes are TRBV19 and TRBJ1-6, with a weak D call TRBD1 (5 bases). Between the trimmed V and J ends, which lost 8 bases and 4 bases, there was a span of 12 bases. The CDR3 is 14 amino acids. The V gene's germline CDR1 is LNHDA and CDR2 SQIVND (reference sequence). The CDR3 sequence is CASCYRSYNSPLHF. The CDR3, as DNA: TGTGCCAGTTGTTACAGGAGTTATAATTCACCCCTCCACTTT.

The chain couples TRBV20-1 to TRBJ2-3; perhaps TRBD1 as D (5 bases). The ends were cut back, 7 bases at V and 4 bases at J, with 21 bases in the middle. CDR1 and CDR2 (germline): DFQATT, SNEGSKA (reference sequence). The length of the CDR3 is 15 residues. The CDR3 DNA sequence: TGCAGTGTCCTGCCGGCAGGGAAACTTCCAGATACGCAGTATTTT. Residues: CSVLPAGKLPDTQYF.